A selection of T cell receptor beta chains follows, all from one sample in a study of T-cell memory formation after mild COVID-19. TCRdb re-derived calls from the 5' RACE reads in MiXCR, one entry per CDR3 protein. The sample lists about 350,000 distinct CDR3 sequences; over 25% were seen once. The specimen was PBMCs or a T cell subset sorted from them (not recorded which). All receptors come from an adult woman who had mild COVID-19 (a few samples of this study predate the infection). Cell type and time point are not known. CDR3s include the opening cysteine and the closing phenylalanine or tryptophan. The D gene is left open where the match is weak. Size is stated for part of the rows, as once, few or many counts, or as a class when the clone is expanded.

>NA|NA|TRBV12-3/TRBV12-4|TRBJ2-5
CASSPGAGRETQYF
TGTGCCAGCAGTCCAGGGGCCGGGAGGGAGACCCAGTACTTC
>NA|once|TRBV12-2|TRBJ1-6
CASRLDPTSSYNSPLHF
TGTGCAAGTCGCTTAGATCCCACATCCTCCTATAATTCACCCCTCCACTTT
>NA|NA|TRBV15|TRBJ2-6
CATRRQASGANVLTF
TGTGCCACCAGGAGACAGGCCTCTGGGGCCAACGTCCTGACTTTC
>NA|few|TRBV7-9|TRBJ2-3
CASSLESSTDTQYF
TGTGCCAGCAGCTTAGAGTCCAGCACAGATACGCAGTATTTT
>NA|few|TRBV7-2|TRBJ1-2
CASSLIGPGRGYTF
TGTGCCAGCAGCTTAATCGGACCTGGGCGCGGCTACACCTTC
>NA|NA|TRBV7-2|TRBJ2-5
CASSLGPAERGTQYF
TGTGCCAGCAGCTTAGGACCCGCGGAGAGAGGGACCCAGTACTTC
>TRBD1|NA|TRBV14|TRBJ1-2
CASSLTGDRVNYGYTF
TGTGCCAGCAGCCTTACAGGGGACAGGGTTAACTATGGCTACACCTTC
>TRBD2|many|TRBV29-1|TRBJ2-4
CSVTGLAGPGDIQYF
TGCAGCGTTACCGGACTAGCGGGGCCAGGGGACATTCAGTACTTC
>NA|few|TRBV7-3|TRBJ1-1
CASSLSEGSAEAFF
TGTGCCAGCAGCTTATCCGAGGGGTCCGCTGAAGCTTTCTTT
>NA|NA|TRBV30|TRBJ2-1
CAWSRDTSNEQFF
TGTGCCTGGAGCCGGGACACCTCCAATGAGCAGTTCTTC
>NA|NA|TRBV7-2|TRBJ2-5
CASSLVFPLLVTQYF
TGTGCCAGCAGCTTAGTTTTCCCACTCCTTGTGACCCAGTACTTC
>NA|many|TRBV7-9|TRBJ2-3
CASSRDTQYF
TGTGCCAGCAGCCGAGATACGCAGTATTTT
>NA|few|TRBV5-1|TRBJ2-1
CASSSAESYNEQFF
TGCGCCAGCAGCTCAGCAGAATCTTACAATGAGCAGTTCTTC
>NA|NA|TRBV7-2|TRBJ2-1
CASSTGGGRISYNEQFF
TGTGCCAGCAGCACCGGAGGGGGGAGAATCTCCTACAATGAGCAGTTCTTC
>TRBD1|NA|TRBV12-3/TRBV12-4|TRBJ2-3
CASSFLWGNAGTGNTDTQYF
TGTGCCAGCAGCTTCCTATGGGGGAATGCAGGGACAGGGAACACAGATACGCAGTATTTT
>NA|few|TRBV7-9|TRBJ2-1
CASSLWRDPSYNEQFF
TGTGCCAGCAGCTTATGGCGAGACCCTTCCTACAATGAGCAGTTCTTC
>NA|NA|TRBV11-3|TRBJ1-1
CASSLDSLAEAFF
TGTGCCAGCAGCTTAGACTCCCTAGCTGAAGCTTTCTTT
>TRBD1|few|TRBV7-9|TRBJ2-7
CASSLVNHRGTGEQYF
TGTGCCAGCAGCTTAGTGAACCACAGGGGAACGGGCGAGCAGTACTTC
>NA|NA|TRBV28|TRBJ2-3
CASSLGGTQTDTQYF
TGTGCCAGCAGTTTAGGCGGGACTCAGACAGATACGCAGTATTTT
>TRBD2|many|TRBV7-9|TRBJ2-7
CASSLGAGGSYEQYF
TGTGCCAGCAGCTTAGGAGCGGGAGGCTCCTACGAGCAGTACTTC
>NA|NA|TRBV5-5|TRBJ2-5
CASSLAYGGTQETQYF
TGTGCCAGCAGCTTGGCATACGGGGGCACCCAAGAGACCCAGTACTTC
>TRBD1|NA|TRBV7-9|TRBJ2-7
CASSLGQGDSYEQYF
TGTGCCAGCAGCTTGGGGCAGGGGGACTCCTACGAGCAGTACTTC
>NA|few|TRBV29-1|TRBJ1-5
CSAVTGLNQPQHF
TGCAGCGCCGTGACAGGACTCAATCAGCCCCAGCATTTT
>NA|few|TRBV7-3|TRBJ2-1
CASSLLGGGDEQFF
TGTGCCAGCAGCTTACTCGGGGGCGGGGATGAGCAGTTCTTC
>TRBD2|NA|TRBV2|TRBJ2-1
CASSGRLAGAREQFF
TGTGCCAGCAGCGGGAGACTAGCGGGGGCCAGGGAGCAGTTCTTC
>NA|few|TRBV7-9|TRBJ2-1
CASSLGQGISDNEQFF
TGTGCCAGCAGCTTAGGTCAGGGAATTTCCGACAATGAGCAGTTCTTC
>TRBD1|many|TRBV29-1|TRBJ2-7
CSVSRDRGYEQYF
TGCAGCGTCAGCCGGGACAGGGGCTACGAGCAGTACTTC
>NA|many|TRBV7-9|TRBJ2-3
CASSFPLQGGSTDTQYF
TGTGCCAGCAGCTTCCCCCTTCAGGGGGGGAGCACAGATACGCAGTATTTT
>NA|NA|TRBV5-1|TRBJ2-5
CASSTQTRVPETQYF
TGCGCCAGCAGCACACAAACTAGGGTTCCAGAGACCCAGTACTTC
>NA|NA|TRBV7-8|TRBJ2-3
CASSPPGLTDTQYF
TGTGCCAGCAGCCCTCCGGGACTCACAGATACGCAGTATTTT
>TRBD1|NA|TRBV7-2|TRBJ2-5
CASSLGWTGGEKTQYF
TGTGCCAGCAGCTTAGGTTGGACAGGGGGCGAGAAGACCCAGTACTTC
>TRBD1|NA|TRBV2|TRBJ1-2
CASSVSGGRGYTF
TGTGCCAGCAGTGTTTCAGGGGGCCGTGGCTACACCTTC
>NA|NA|TRBV10-3|TRBJ2-3
CAISVGSTDTQYF
TGTGCCATCAGTGTCGGGTCTACAGATACGCAGTATTTT
>TRBD1|few|TRBV5-1|TRBJ1-6
CASSAGQGARSPLHF
TGCGCCAGCAGCGCGGGACAGGGGGCGCGTTCACCCCTCCACTTT
>TRBD2|few|TRBV5-1|TRBJ2-1
CASSPGGLAEYNEQFF
TGCGCCAGCAGCCCTGGCGGACTAGCAGAATACAATGAGCAGTTCTTC
>TRBD1|few|TRBV20-1|TRBJ2-7
CSAVDRGQSSYEQYF
TGCAGTGCTGTAGACAGGGGGCAGAGCTCCTACGAGCAGTACTTC
>TRBD2|NA|TRBV11-2|TRBJ2-5
CASSEWASGSGGETQYF
TGTGCCAGCAGCGAATGGGCTAGCGGGAGCGGGGGAGAGACCCAGTACTTC
>TRBD1|NA|TRBV7-6|TRBJ2-7
CASSPGQGLEQYF
TGTGCCAGCAGCCCGGGACAGGGTCTCGAGCAGTACTTC
>NA|few|TRBV9|TRBJ2-2
CASSDLASGELFF
TGTGCCAGCAGCGACTTAGCATCCGGGGAGCTGTTTTTT
>TRBD2|few|TRBV5-5|TRBJ2-7
CASSFGASGSSYEQYF
TGTGCCAGCAGCTTCGGGGCTAGCGGGAGCTCCTACGAGCAGTACTTC